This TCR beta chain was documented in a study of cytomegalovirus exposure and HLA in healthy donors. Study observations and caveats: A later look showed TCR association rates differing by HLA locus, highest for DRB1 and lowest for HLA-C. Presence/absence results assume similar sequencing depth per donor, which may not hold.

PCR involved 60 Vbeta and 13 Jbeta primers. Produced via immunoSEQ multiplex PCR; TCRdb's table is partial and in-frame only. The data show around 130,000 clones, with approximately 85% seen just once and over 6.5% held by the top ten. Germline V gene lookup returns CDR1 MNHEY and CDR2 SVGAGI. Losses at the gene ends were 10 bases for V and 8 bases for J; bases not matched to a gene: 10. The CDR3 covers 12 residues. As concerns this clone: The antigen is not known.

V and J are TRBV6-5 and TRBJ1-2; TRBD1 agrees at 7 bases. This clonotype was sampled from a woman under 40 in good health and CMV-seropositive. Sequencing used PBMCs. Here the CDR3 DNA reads TGTGCCAACTTCAGGGACAGATTCGGCTACACCTTC. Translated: CANFRDRFGYTF.